This TCR beta chain came from a study of control samples from healthy donors and cancer patients. Germline CDR1 and CDR2: SGHRS and YFSETQ. CDR3 length: 12 amino acids. V was pared by 9 bases and J by 1 base, with 8 bases between. Generated by immunoSEQ multiplex PCR, the TCRdb table keeps only in-frame clones and is missing some. The top ten hold under 2.5% of the sample, which has 160,000 or so clones, about 94% seen once. The source is a man over 45 in good health. The sequencing input was blood. The chain is built from TRBV5-1 and TRBJ1-3; D is unclear. This chain's CDR3 is CATRDSGNTIYF. CDR3 coding DNA: TGCGCCACCCGGGATTCTGGAAACACCATATATTTT.